This TCR beta chain comes out of a study of blood T cell repertoires in COVID-19. Study summary: Italy, Spain and the United States were the sources of the convalescent and acute COVID-19 samples. The cDNA or gDNA used as material had been derived from T cells, B-cell-depleted T cells, or PBMCs.

From germline, CDR1 is SGHDN and CDR2 FVKESK. The CDR3 spans 12 residues. V was pared by 8 bases and J by 5 bases, with 9 bases between. Generated by immunoSEQ multiplex PCR, the TCRdb table keeps only in-frame clones and is missing some. The table records about 94,000 clones, around 67% of them present only once. This chain links TRBV14 with TRBJ1-4; possibly TRBD1 for D (5 bases). The material sequenced was peripheral blood. The TCR comes from a man in his 70s with COVID-19, enrolled during active disease. CDR3 DNA sequence: TGTGCCAGCCAGGGCTCAAATGAAAAACTGTTTTTT. This translates into CASQGSNEKLFF. Full variable domain (remainder filled in from reference TRBV14 and TRBJ1-4): EAGVTQFPSHSVIEKGQTVTLRCDPISGHDNLYWYRRVMGKEIKFLLHFVKESKQDESGMPNNRFLAERTGGTYSTLKVQPAELEDSGVYFCASQGSNEKLFFGSGTQLSVL.